This is a list of T cell receptor beta chains from one sample in a study of T cell changes during pregnancy in multiple sclerosis. Only in-frame clones appear in the TCRdb table, and some are missing; sequencing was by immunoSEQ multiplex PCR. The data show about 23,000 clones, 80% to 90% seen once. The material sequenced was CD4+ T cells from peripheral blood mononuclear cells, taken in the first trimester of pregnancy. Source of these receptors: a female donor in good health, enrolled as a control in a pregnancy study. Each CDR3 is given with its conserved first and last residue. The order of the fields is J gene, V gene, D gene, clone size, CDR3 DNA, CDR3 protein. D genes are given only for firm matches. Where a row states a size, it is once, few, many or the class of an expanded clone; other rows omit it.

TRBJ2-3 TRBV25-1 - - TGTGCCAGCAGTGAATCACTAGCAGAAACAGATACGCAGTATTTT CASSESLAETDTQYF
TRBJ2-1 TRBV5-4 TRBD2 medium-sized TGTGCCAGCAGCTCCCTAGCGGGAAGGGCTAACAATGAGCAGTTCTTC CASSSLAGRANNEQFF
TRBJ2-1 TRBV19 TRBD2 - TGTGCCAGTAGGGGACTAGCGGGAGCCGGTGAGCAGTTCTTC CASRGLAGAGEQFF
TRBJ1-2 TRBV13 - - TGTGCCAGCAGCTTTATCCGGACAGCCTATGGCTACACCTTC CASSFIRTAYGYTF
TRBJ2-1 TRBV19 - - TGTGCCAGTATCCACAGGGAAAGGAATGAGCAGTTCTTC CASIHRERNEQFF
TRBJ2-1 TRBV9 TRBD2 - TGTGCCAGCAGCCTCAAGATAGGGACTAGCGGGGTGAACTACAATGAGCAGTTCTTC CASSLKIGTSGVNYNEQFF
TRBJ2-2 TRBV6-1 - - TGTGCCAGCAGCGGTGAAGTGAGCACCGGGGAGCTGTTTTTT CASSGEVSTGELFF
TRBJ1-6 TRBV6-6 TRBD1 - TGTGCCAGCAGTTACGGACAGGGTTACATTGATTCACCCCTCCACTTT CASSYGQGYIDSPLHF
TRBJ2-2 TRBV5-6 TRBD2 - TGTGCCAGCATAAGGGAGGGGTTCGGGGAGCTGTTTTTT CASIREGFGELFF
TRBJ2-2 TRBV14 TRBD2 - TGTGCCAGCAGCCAAATCTTACTAGCGGGAGAGAGCACCGGGGAGCTGTTTTTT CASSQILLAGESTGELFF
TRBJ2-5 TRBV14 - - TGTGCCAGCAGCCAAGATTGGCAGGACCAAGAGACCCAGTACTTC CASSQDWQDQETQYF
TRBJ2-5 TRBV2 TRBD2 - TGTGCCAGCAGTGACCTAGCGGGAGTCGTGACCCAGTACTTC CASSDLAGVVTQYF
TRBJ1-1 TRBV2 - - TGTGCCAGCAGTGAACCGAGGAGCTTATGGCAGCCGAACACTGAAGCTTTCTTT CASSEPRSLWQPNTEAFF
TRBJ1-1 TRBV30 - once TGTGCCTGGAGTGTTGGGGGCCCGAGGACTGAAGCTTTCTTT CAWSVGGPRTEAFF
TRBJ1-2 TRBV7-9 - - TGTGCCAGCAGCTTACAGGGGAACGATGGCTACACCTTC CASSLQGNDGYTF